Shown below are 30 T cell receptor beta chains from a single sample sequenced in a study of cytomegalovirus exposure and HLA in healthy donors. The PCR ran on 60 Vbeta and 13 Jbeta primers. Only in-frame clones appear in the TCRdb table, and some are missing; sequencing was by immunoSEQ multiplex PCR. The table has 90,000 or so clones, roughly 63% seen once; the top ten hold over 5%. The material sequenced was PBMCs. The receptor source for this set is a boy under 18 in good health and CMV-seropositive.

This clone was seen a single time. The junction departs from germline at one end; a sequencing error may be responsible. This chain joins TRBV2 and TRBJ1-6; 8 bases map to TRBD1. CDR3 length equals 14 residues. The germline V gene encodes CDR1 SNHLY and CDR2 FYNNEI. The CDR3 here is CASRGGQDNSPLNF. The CDR3 coding sequence is TGTGCCAGCAGAGGGGGACAGGACAATTCACCCCTCAACTTT.

This clone was seen more than once but under ten times. One end of the junction fails to match germline, which may point to a read error. The J gene is TRBJ1-5, the V gene TRBV2, with D perhaps matching TRBD1 (6 bases). Germline CDR1 reads SNHLY; CDR2 reads FYNNEI. The CDR3 consists of 15 residues. The CDR3 sequence: CASSEEGVGNQPQHF. The CDR3 region has the DNA TGTGCCAGCAGCGAAGAGGGGGTGGGCAATCAGCCCCAGCATTTT.

This clone was observed a handful of times. CDR3 amino acids: CASSHLESTGELFF. CDR3 nucleotides: TGCGCCAGCAGCCACTTAGAGAGCACCGGGGAGCTGTTTTTT. The chain links TRBV4-3 to TRBJ2-2, with D uncertain. This CDR3 is 14 amino acids long. The V end was cut by 3 bases, the J end by 4 bases, with 9 bases between. CDR1 and CDR2 (germline): LGHNA, YSLEER.

V gene TRBV7-2 combines with J gene TRBJ1-6; D is perhaps TRBD1 (6 bases). Per germline, CDR1 SGHTA and CDR2 FQGNSA. The V gene lost 1 base and the J gene lost 8 bases, with 9 bases spanning the gap. The CDR3 covers 14 residues. The CDR3 bases are TGTGCCAGCAGCTTAGAGCACAGGGATTCACCCCTCCACTTT. This sequence encodes CASSLEHRDSPLHF.

The rearrangement joins TRBV4-1 to TRBJ1-2; D possibly corresponds to TRBD1 (5 bases). The V and J ends lost 1 base and 4 bases respectively, with 10 bases between them. CDR1 is MGHRA and CDR2 is YSYEKL in the germline V gene. This CDR3 has 14 amino acids. The CDR3 DNA follows: TGCGCCAGCAGCCAAGGACAGACGGGCTATGGCTACACCTTC. Translated, it gives CASSQGQTGYGYTF.

This clone was recorded a few times. J is TRBJ1-2 and V is TRBV5-1, with unresolved D. Between the trimmed V and J ends, which lost 3 bases and 5 bases, there was a span of 8 bases. The CDR3 totals 12 residues. CDR1 and CDR2 from the germline V gene are SGHRS and YFSETQ. The CDR3 here is CASSSTRYGYTF. The CDR3 nucleotides read TGCGCCAGCAGCTCAACAAGATATGGCTACACCTTC.

This clone appeared a single time. This chain uses TRBV6-5 with TRBJ2-2; tentatively, D is TRBD1 (6 bases). The CDR3 extends over 15 amino acids. Germline V CDR1 and CDR2: MNHEY, SVGAGI. Trimming pared 0 bases from V and 4 bases from J, leaving 9 bases between. DNA of the CDR3: TGTGCCAGCAGTTACTCTGGGACATTCACCGGGGAGCTGTTTTTT. Protein: CASSYSGTFTGELFF.

This clone has more than one count but fewer than ten. The chain joins TRBV29-1 to TRBJ1-3; D ambiguous. From germline, CDR1 is SQVTM and CDR2 ANQGSEA. Trimming took 2 bases from V and 8 from J, leaving 10 bases between them. This CDR3 comprises 12 residues. CDR3 protein: CSVETVRDTIYF. The CDR3 DNA reads TGCAGCGTTGAAACGGTGCGGGACACCATATATTTT.

This chain links TRBV29-1 with TRBJ1-4, with D perhaps matching TRBD1 (6 bases). The V gene's germline CDR1 is SQVTM and CDR2 ANQGSEA. The CDR3 length is 12 residues. V dropped 6 bases and J dropped 8 bases, with 13 bases sitting between them. CDR3 amino acids: CSVGHSMEKLFF. In DNA form, the CDR3 reads TGCAGCGTGGGACACTCAATGGAAAAACTGTTTTTT.

As regards this clone: The junction differs from germline at one of its ends, possibly a read error. The gene calls are TRBV4-3 and TRBJ1-5; D gene uncertain. Germline-derived CDR1 and CDR2 are LGHNA and YSLEER. The CDR3 runs to 13 residues. CDR3 DNA sequence: TGCGCCAGCAGCCAAGAAGTCAGGCAGCCCCAGAATTTT. Translated: CASSQEVRQPQNF.

The rearrangement links TRBV9 to TRBJ2-2; 9 bases match TRBD2. Germline V lookup: CDR1 SGDLS, CDR2 YYNGEE. There are 17 residues in the CDR3. The V gene end was trimmed by 0 bases and the J gene end by 4 bases; junction bases not matched to a gene: 7. CDR3 coding DNA: TGTGCCAGCAGCGTAGGCTCGGCGGGGGGGGCCACCGGGGAGCTGTTTTTT. It is translated as CASSVGSAGGATGELFF.

The chain couples TRBV11-3 to TRBJ2-7; 7 nucleotides align to TRBD2. Trimming removed 5 bases from V and 0 bases from J; junction bases left unmatched: 4. CDR3 length: 14 amino acids. Germline-derived CDR1 and CDR2 are SGHNT and YENEEA. CDR3 loop: CASSPRGDSYEQYF. As DNA, the CDR3 is TGTGCCAGCAGCCCCCGGGGGGACTCCTACGAGCAGTACTTC. The complete variable domain, with remaining parts taken from reference TRBV11-3 and TRBJ2-7, reads EAGVVQSPRYKIIEKKQPVAFWCNPISGHNTLYWYLQNLGQGPELLIRYENEEAVDDSQLPKDRFSAERLKGVDSTLKIQPAELGDSAVYLCASSPRGDSYEQYFGPGTRLTVT.

This clone is a singleton in its sample. The V and J genes are TRBV7-2 and TRBJ1-2, with TRBD1 identical over 8 bases. Germline values: CDR1 SGHTA, CDR2 FQGNSA. Unmatched junction bases numbered 11, after V lost 2 bases and J lost 3 bases. The CDR3 runs to 17 residues. For the CDR3, the DNA is TGTGCCAGCAGCTTAAGTCTTCTGAGGACAGGGTACTATGGCTACACCTTC. Its protein product is CASSLSLLRTGYYGYTF.

The chain links TRBV4-2 to TRBJ1-5; D gene ambiguous. Trimming removed 3 bases from V and 3 bases from J, with 15 bases in between. This CDR3 contains 16 residues. The germline V gene encodes CDR1 LGHNA and CDR2 YNFKEQ. For the CDR3, the DNA is TGTGCCAGCAGCCAGGCGCATAGGCAGGACAATCAGCCCCAGCATTTT. It translates to CASSQAHRQDNQPQHF.

This rearrangement joins TRBV2 to TRBJ2-5, with a weak D call TRBD1 (5 bases). V was clipped by 8 bases and J by 1 base, with 14 bases between them. This CDR3 contains 14 residues. CDR1 SNHLY and CDR2 FYNNEI come from the germline V gene. CDR3 region: CASFDSHAQETQYF. CDR3 coding DNA: TGTGCCAGCTTTGACAGTCACGCCCAAGAGACCCAGTACTTC.

V and J are TRBV30 and TRBJ2-2; 7 nucleotides line up with TRBD2. The length of the CDR3 is 14 residues. Germline trimming cut 3 bases from V and 6 bases from J; bases unmatched to any gene: 7. Germline V CDR1 and CDR2: GTSNPN, SVGIG (reference sequence). CDR3 region: CAWRSLGGPGELFF. DNA of the CDR3: TGTGCCTGGAGATCCCTGGGAGGGCCCGGGGAGCTGTTTTTT.

The chain recombines TRBV5-6 with TRBJ2-3; TRBD2 matches at 7 bases. This CDR3 spans 17 amino acids. The germline V gene has CDR1 SGHDT and CDR2 YYEEEE. Germline trimming cut 0 bases from V and 3 bases from J; bases unmatched to any gene: 10. This chain's CDR3 is CASSLGLAPEGTDTQYF. CDR3 coding DNA: TGTGCCAGCAGCTTGGGACTAGCCCCAGAGGGTACAGATACGCAGTATTTT.

This clone has just a few counts. The chain combines TRBV21-1 with TRBJ1-5. TRBV21-1 is marked as a pseudogene. The CDR3 consists of 14 residues. The DNA for the CDR3 is TGTGCCAGCAGCAACCGGGAGGTATTAGCGCCCCAGCATTTT. Its translation: CASSNREVLAPQHF.

There are a few counts of this clone. The chain joins TRBV27 to TRBJ2-1, with 11 bases aligning to TRBD2. The trim removed 6 bases at V and 6 bases at J, leaving 4 bases unmatched. The germline CDR1 and CDR2 sequences are MNHEY and SMNVEV (reference sequence). The CDR3 runs 14 residues. CDR3 DNA: TGTGCCAGCAGGGGACTAGCGGCCCTCAATGAGCAGTTCTTC. Translated, it gives CASRGLAALNEQFF.

This clone has just a few counts. This chain connects TRBV19 to TRBJ2-2; TRBD1 matches 9 bases. In germline, CDR1 is LNHDA, CDR2 SQIVND (reference sequence). The CDR3 totals 15 residues. Trimming took 10 bases from V and 1 from J; bases not matched to a gene: 7. This CDR3 reads CATSGGQGNTGELFF. CDR3 sequence (DNA): TGTGCCACCTCGGGGGGACAGGGGAACACCGGGGAGCTGTTTTTT.

This chain joins TRBV6-5 and TRBJ1-2; 10 bases match TRBD1. Germline loops: CDR1 MNHEY, CDR2 SVGAGI. This CDR3 is 15 amino acids long. After removal of 5 bases from V and 8 bases from J, the junction contained 11 bases not matched to a gene. The CDR3 sequence is CASSRQGAVRWGYTF. CDR3 nucleotide sequence: TGTGCCAGCAGTCGACAGGGGGCTGTGAGATGGGGCTACACCTTC.

The gene calls are TRBV11-2 and TRBJ1-4; D not resolved. The CDR3 has 14 amino acids. Trimming cost V 1 base and J 8 bases, with 11 bases left between them. In germline, CDR1 is SGHAT, CDR2 FQNNGV. CDR3 coding DNA: TGTGCCAGCAGCTTAGCCCATAGAGGAGAAAAACTGTTTTTT. Protein product: CASSLAHRGEKLFF. The full variable domain, rest sourced from reference TRBV11-2 and TRBJ1-4, is EAGVAQSPRYKIIEKRQSVAFWCNPISGHATLYWYQQILGQGPKLLIQFQNNGVVDDSQLPKDRFSAERLKGVDSTLKIQPAKLEDSAVYLCASSLAHRGEKLFFGSGTQLSVL.

The chain links TRBV29-1 to TRBJ1-1; TRBD1 aligns across 8 bases. Looked up from germline, CDR1 is SQVTM and CDR2 is ANQGSEA. The CDR3 has 14 amino acids. The V and J ends lost 4 bases and 1 base, in that order; junction bases with no gene match: 5. This CDR3 is CSVGEDRANTEAFF. The CDR3 DNA reads TGCAGCGTTGGGGAGGACAGGGCGAACACTGAAGCTTTCTTT.

The rearrangement uses TRBV19 and TRBJ2-1; D unclear. CDR1 is LNHDA, CDR2 SQIVND, per germline (reference sequence). This CDR3 is built from 12 residues. With 2 bases removed from V and 8 bases from J, the gap between germline ends came to 7 bases. DNA for the CDR3: TGTGCCAGTAGTATAAGTAGCTATGAGCAGTTCTTC. It codes for CASSISSYEQFF. The full variable domain, its missing parts supplied by reference TRBV19 and TRBJ2-1, is DGGITQSPKYLFRKEGQNVTLSCEQNLNHDAMYWYRQDPGQGLRLIYYSQIVNDFQKGDIAEGYSVSREKKESFPLTVTSAQKNPTAFYLCASSISSYEQFFGPGTRLTVL.

This clone has a handful of counts. This chain uses TRBV29-1 with TRBJ1-5; 8 bases are shared with TRBD1. The CDR3 runs 13 residues. Germline CDR1 SQVTM, CDR2 ANQGSEA. Losses at the gene ends were 4 bases for V and 5 bases for J; bases not matched to a gene: 4. DNA for the CDR3: TGCAGCGTTGGTCAGGGGGCCGATCAGCCCCAGCATTTT. It encodes CSVGQGADQPQHF.

The chain carries TRBV30 and TRBJ2-7, with 7 positions matching TRBD2. The CDR3 has 14 amino acids. Germline-derived CDR1 and CDR2 are GTSNPN and SVGIG (reference sequence). Losses at the gene ends were 4 bases for V and 5 bases for J; bases not matched to a gene: 11. DNA for the CDR3: TGTGCCTGGACCCTCACGGGGGGAGTTGACGAGCAGTACTTC. As protein: CAWTLTGGVDEQYF.

In DNA, the CDR3 is TGTGCCTGGAGCGACAGATACTCCTACGAGCAGTACTTC. Translated, it gives CAWSDRYSYEQYF. The chain joins TRBV30 to TRBJ2-7, with a weak D call TRBD1 (5 bases). V lost 3 bases and J lost 0, with 9 bases in between. Per the germline V gene, CDR1 is GTSNPN and CDR2 is SVGIG (reference sequence). The CDR3 sequence is 13 residues long.

This clone was counted only a few times. CDR3 amino acids: CASSSSPTSGIYNEQFF. CDR3 DNA: TGTGCCAGCAGTTCCTCTCCGACTAGCGGGATTTACAATGAGCAGTTCTTC. The rearrangement uses TRBV27 and TRBJ2-1; 11 bases are a match to TRBD2. The CDR3 extends over 17 amino acids. Germline V gives CDR1 MNHEY, CDR2 SMNVEV (reference sequence). The J segment lost 4 bases and the V segment lost 4 bases, leaving 9 bases of the junction unmatched.

This chain links TRBV11-2 with TRBJ1-1; D remains ambiguous. Germline loops: CDR1 SGHAT, CDR2 FQNNGV. V was shortened by 6 bases and J by 4 bases, with 15 bases between the two germline ends. The CDR3 contains 14 residues. Here the CDR3 reads CASSRGLPITEAFF. CDR3 DNA: TGTGCCAGCAGTCGAGGACTCCCGATCACTGAAGCTTTCTTT. The full variable domain, with the rest looked up from reference TRBV11-2 and TRBJ1-1, is EAGVAQSPRYKIIEKRQSVAFWCNPISGHATLYWYQQILGQGPKLLIQFQNNGVVDDSQLPKDRFSAERLKGVDSTLKIQPAKLEDSAVYLCASSRGLPITEAFFGQGTRLTVV.

This clone was seen a single time. V gene TRBV15 combines with J gene TRBJ2-3, with 9 bases that match TRBD2. The germline CDR1 and CDR2 sequences are LNHNV and YYDKDF (reference sequence). V trimming: 9 bases; J trimming: 5 bases; junction bases outside the gene matches: 15. The CDR3 sequence is 16 residues long. Here the CDR3 DNA reads TGTGCCACGAGGACCCTGGGCGGGGGGGCACGAGATACGCAGTATTTT. Translated: CATRTLGGGARDTQYF.